One and the same sample provided the 24 T cell receptor beta chains below, sequenced in a study of blood T cell repertoires in COVID-19. Profiling relied on immunoSEQ multiplex PCR, and the TCRdb table lists in-frame clones only, not all of them. The sample contains more than 200,000 clones, roughly 80% of which appear only once. Sequences were obtained from peripheral blood. The receptors here all came from an elderly man with acute or convalescent COVID-19.

This clone has just one count. The chain combines TRBV11-2 with TRBJ2-7; TRBD1 might be the D (5 bases). V dropped 6 bases and J dropped 7 bases, with 22 bases sitting between them. The length of the CDR3 is 15 residues. Per germline, CDR1 SGHAT and CDR2 FQNNGV. CDR3 sequence: CASRPFIGRVGEQYF. The CDR3 DNA is TGTGCCAGCAGACCATTTATCGGCAGGGTAGGGGAGCAGTACTTC.

V is TRBV21-1 and J is TRBJ2-4; no DNA check was done on the table's D call, TRBD2. TRBV21-1 is reported as a pseudogene. The CDR3 spans 14 residues. CDR3 sequence (DNA): TGTGCCAGCAGCACCCAAAGAGTGATGGACATTCAGTACTTC. Amino acids: CASSTQRVMDIQYF.

The chain is built from TRBV5-5 and TRBJ1-5; D not resolved. The germline V gene encodes CDR1 SGHKS and CDR2 YYEKEE (reference sequence). Trimming took 1 base from V and 5 from J, leaving 10 bases between them. This CDR3 is 14 amino acids long. The CDR3 nucleotides are TGTGCCAGCAGCTTGCAGGTTGGCCATCAGCCCCAGCATTTT. This encodes CASSLQVGHQPQHF.

The CDR3 is CASSIGRGAGIVEQYF. The CDR3, as DNA: TGTGCCAGTAGTATAGGTCGAGGAGCGGGGATTGTCGAGCAGTACTTC. The chain couples TRBV19 to TRBJ2-7; 7 bases map to TRBD2. This CDR3 has 16 residues. V shed 1 base, J shed 6 bases, and the junction held 12 bases outside the gene matches. From germline, CDR1 is LNHDA and CDR2 SQIVND (reference sequence). The full variable domain, completed using reference TRBV19 and TRBJ2-7, is DGGITQSPKYLFRKEGQNVTLSCEQNLNHDAMYWYRQDPGQGLRLIYYSQIVNDFQKGDIAEGYSVSREKKESFPLTVTSAQKNPTAFYLCASSIGRGAGIVEQYFGPGTRLTVT.

This rearrangement joins TRBV28 to TRBJ2-4, with 12 bases matching TRBD2. CDR3 length: 18 residues. J gave up 3 bases and V 2 bases, and 8 bases lay outside the gene matches. Germline V lookup: CDR1 MDHEN, CDR2 SYDVKM. The CDR3 sequence is CASSLLAGGPLIKNIQYF. The DNA for the CDR3 is TGTGCCAGCAGTTTACTAGCGGGGGGGCCGTTAATCAAAAACATTCAGTACTTC.

V and J are TRBV9 and TRBJ2-1; 8 bases map to TRBD2. The CDR3 totals 15 residues. Losses at the gene ends were 0 bases for V and 8 bases for J; bases not matched to a gene: 7. Germline values: CDR1 SGDLS, CDR2 YYNGEE. CDR3 DNA sequence: TGTGCCAGCAGCGTAGAGTCGGTAGCGGGATATGAGCAGTTCTTC. Translating gives CASSVESVAGYEQFF.

The table lists this clone with a few counts. This rearrangement joins TRBV19 to TRBJ1-3; D possibly corresponds to TRBD1 (6 bases). The germline gives CDR1 LNHDA, CDR2 SQIVND (reference sequence). Trimming shortened V by 5 bases and J by 0 bases, and 17 bases separated the two germline ends. The CDR3 runs to 17 residues. In DNA, the CDR3 is TGTGCCAGTAGTGTGACAGGAATGAGGGCCTCTGGAAACACCATATATTTT. It translates to CASSVTGMRASGNTIYF.

This clone has just a few counts. The chain carries TRBV6-5 and TRBJ1-4, with D possibly being TRBD1 (5 bases). Germline V gene sequence: CDR1 MNHEY, CDR2 SVGAGI. V lost 7 bases and J 8 bases, leaving 11 bases between the germline ends. CDR3 size: 12 residues. Here the CDR3 DNA reads TGTGCCAGCAATGGGGGAGGAGAAAAACTGTTTTTT. Translated: CASNGGGEKLFF.

The table lists this clone with many counts. The same CDR3 arises from other DNA sequences in this sample as well. V usage is TRBV18 and J usage is TRBJ2-7; D is perhaps TRBD2 (7 bases). The germline gives CDR1 KGHSH, CDR2 LQKENI. V lost 1 base and J 6 bases, leaving 10 bases between the germline ends. The CDR3 sequence is 13 residues long. CDR3: CASSPQGGGEQYF. The CDR3 nucleotides read TGTGCCAGCTCACCACAAGGGGGGGGCGAGCAGTACTTC.

This clone has just one count. The chain has TRBV11-2 and TRBJ1-6; TRBD1 aligns across 12 bases. Germline V gene sequence: CDR1 SGHAT, CDR2 FQNNGV. The CDR3 covers 19 residues. The ends lost 6 bases at V and 3 bases at J; junction bases unmatched: 12. CDR3: CASSSPGTGGNYYNSPLHF. CDR3 DNA sequence: TGTGCCAGCAGTTCGCCCGGGACAGGGGGCAACTACTATAATTCACCCCTCCACTTT.

V gene TRBV4-1 combines with J gene TRBJ2-7; 10 bases map to TRBD2. CDR3 length: 15 amino acids. Germline V gene lookup returns CDR1 MGHRA and CDR2 YSYEKL. Trimming removed 6 bases from V and 0 bases from J; junction bases left unmatched: 5. CDR3 sequence: CASSRGLAYSYEQYF. The CDR3 nucleotides are TGCGCCAGCAGTCGGGGACTAGCGTACTCCTACGAGCAGTACTTC.

The chain carries TRBV10-1 and TRBJ2-1, with 8 bases matching TRBD2. With V trimmed by 4 bases and J by 7 bases, 6 bases remained unmatched. The CDR3 has 14 amino acids. Germline loops: CDR1 WNHNN, CDR2 SYGVQD (reference sequence). CDR3 bases: TGCGCCAGCAGTGGGACGGGGGGGCCGAATGAGCAGTTCTTC. Residues: CASSGTGGPNEQFF.

The chain recombines TRBV18 with TRBJ2-3; D uncertain. V was cut by 0 bases and J by 1 base, with 2 bases left in between. The CDR3 is 13 residues long. CDR1 is KGHSH and CDR2 is LQKENI in the germline V gene. The CDR3: CASSPPGTDTQYF. CDR3 nucleotides: TGTGCCAGCTCACCACCCGGCACAGATACGCAGTATTTT.

Comment on this clone: Other DNA sequences in the sample encode the same CDR3. The chain combines TRBV18 with TRBJ1-1, with TRBD1 as a possible D gene (6 bases). The CDR3 is 14 residues long. Germline V gene lookup returns CDR1 KGHSH and CDR2 LQKENI. V was pared by 2 bases and J by 1 base, with 8 bases between. CDR3 bases: TGTGCCAGCTCACCAAGGACAGAGAACACTGAAGCTTTCTTT. It encodes CASSPRTENTEAFF.

Only a few counts were recorded for this clone. The chain uses TRBV11-2 and TRBJ1-2; TRBD1 aligns across 9 bases. Losses at the gene ends were 4 bases for V and 6 bases for J; bases not matched to a gene: 18. The CDR3 sequence is 18 residues long. Germline V gene lookup returns CDR1 SGHAT and CDR2 FQNNGV. The CDR3 DNA sequence: TGTGCCAGCAGCTCCATATACAGGGGGCGCGGCCGAATGCATGGCTACACCTTC. The encoded protein is CASSSIYRGRGRMHGYTF.

V gene TRBV15 combines with J gene TRBJ1-2; no clear D gene. Germline loops: CDR1 LNHNV, CDR2 YYDKDF (reference sequence). V was cut by 6 bases and J by 8 bases, with 19 bases left in between. The length of the CDR3 is 14 residues. CDR3 nucleotide sequence: TGTGCCACCAGGGCAGAAAGAACCGCTAGGGGCTACACCTTC. Its protein product is CATRAERTARGYTF.

The J gene is TRBJ2-3, the V gene TRBV24-1, with TRBD1 matching over 7 bases. The J segment lost 2 bases and the V segment lost 7 bases, leaving 14 bases of the junction unmatched. CDR3 length: 17 residues. Per the germline V gene, CDR1 is KGHDR and CDR2 is SFDVKD. The CDR3 nucleotides read TGTGCCACCAGGCCCTCTATCGGGACAGCCTACACAGATACGCAGTATTTT. The encoded protein is CATRPSIGTAYTDTQYF.

The chain joins TRBV30 to TRBJ2-7, with 9 bases aligning to TRBD1. The CDR3 sequence is 14 residues long. In germline, CDR1 is GTSNPN, CDR2 SVGIG (reference sequence). V shed 0 bases and J 2 bases; nucleotides not matched to a gene: 2. This CDR3 reads CAWSVGTGTYEQYF. CDR3 nucleotide sequence: TGTGCCTGGAGTGTAGGGACAGGGACCTACGAGCAGTACTTC.

This rearrangement joins TRBV2 to TRBJ1-2; 8 bases agree with TRBD1. The CDR3 is made up of 14 amino acids. Germline loops: CDR1 SNHLY, CDR2 FYNNEI. With V trimmed by 7 bases and J by 4 bases, 8 bases remained unmatched. CDR3 sequence (DNA): TGTGCCAGCATTATTAGACAGGGGAGCTATGGCTACACCTTC. This encodes CASIIRQGSYGYTF. Variable domain in full (rest from reference TRBV2 and TRBJ1-2): EPEVTQTPSHQVTQMGQEVILRCVPISNHLYFYWYRQILGQKVEFLVSFYNNEISEKSEIFDDQFSVERPDGSNFTLKIRSTKLEDSAMYFCASIIRQGSYGYTFGSGTRLTVV.

The chain has TRBV7-3 and TRBJ2-5; 10 bases are a match to TRBD2. The ends lost 4 bases at V and 5 bases at J; junction bases unmatched: 7. The V gene's germline CDR1 is SGHTA and CDR2 FQGTGA. The CDR3 runs to 15 residues. The CDR3 sequence is CASSWGLAGVETQYF. The CDR3 nucleotides are TGTGCCAGCAGCTGGGGTCTAGCGGGAGTGGAGACCCAGTACTTC.

The V gene is TRBV12-5, the J gene TRBJ1-1; TRBD1 matches 7 bases. Germline trimming cut 2 bases from V and 11 bases from J; bases unmatched to any gene: 2. The CDR3 extends over 11 amino acids. In germline, CDR1 is LGHNT, CDR2 FRNRAP. This CDR3 is CASGLTGEAFF. The CDR3 nucleotides are TGTGCTAGTGGTTTGACAGGGGAGGCTTTCTTT.

The chain recombines TRBV27 with TRBJ1-5; the match to TRBD1 covers 9 bases. Per the germline V gene, CDR1 is MNHEY and CDR2 is SMNVEV (reference sequence). Unmatched junction bases numbered 6, after V lost 5 bases and J lost 4 bases. The CDR3 covers 15 residues. The CDR3 is CASSRGQGTNQPQHF. As DNA, the CDR3 is TGTGCCAGCAGTCGCGGACAGGGGACAAATCAGCCCCAGCATTTT.

The V call is TRBV3-1 (or the pseudogene TRBV3-2), the J call TRBJ1-1, with D possibly TRBD1 on 6 matching bases. V was trimmed by 4 bases and J by 7 bases, leaving 22 bases between them. This CDR3 has 16 amino acids. Looked up from germline, CDR1 is LGHDT and CDR2 is YNNKEL (reference sequence). CDR3 loop: CASSLLFGGAGGEAFF. In DNA, the CDR3 is TGTGCCAGCAGCCTCCTCTTCGGGGGCGCGGGAGGTGAAGCTTTCTTT.

J is TRBJ2-7 and V is TRBV5-8; 9 bases map to TRBD2. V lost 0 bases to trimming and J lost 6 bases; unmatched junction nucleotides: 7. The CDR3 is 15 amino acids. The V gene's germline CDR1 is SGHTS and CDR2 YDEGEE. In DNA form, the CDR3 reads TGTGCCAGCAGCTTGGTTCTAGCGGGGCTGGGCGAGCAGTACTTC. Its protein product is CASSLVLAGLGEQYF.